Following are 21 T cell receptor beta chains from one sample sequenced in a study of T cells in Graves' hyperthyroidism and ophthalmopathy. The investigators amplified TCR beta CDR3 regions from RNA transcripts. HTBI primers were used for first-round RT-PCR of the TCR CDR3. TCRdb processed the multiplex PCR reads anew with MiXCR; each CDR3 protein has one entry. The sample shows hundreds of thousands of distinct CDR3 sequences, approximately 15% of them seen only once. Input material: blood. The origin of the receptors is a woman in her twenties or thirties with Graves' hyperthyroidism that later progressed to Graves' ophthalmopathy.

The chain has TRBV6-1 and TRBJ2-5, with D uncertain. Trimming left V 8 bases short and J 6 bases short, with 16 bases between. This CDR3 spans 13 amino acids. Germline CDR1 reads MNHNS; CDR2 reads SASEGT. The CDR3, as DNA: TGTGCCAGCGGCGAGGAAGCTCGGCAGACCCAGTACTTC. Translation: CASGEEARQTQYF.

Notes on this clonotype: This may be a read error: a much more frequent sequence differs by one nucleotide. The rearrangement links TRBV28 to TRBJ1-5; tentatively, D is TRBD1 (6 bases). CDR1 is MDHEN, CDR2 SYDVKM, per germline. This CDR3 contains 13 residues. Here the CDR3 DNA reads TGTGTCAGCTTCCAGGGGTTGTTTCAGCCCCAGCATTTT. Encoded protein: CVSFQGLFQPQHF.

The rearrangement joins TRBV6-1 to TRBJ1-2; D not certain. V shed 0 bases and J shed 2 bases, with 13 bases lying between them. The CDR3 loop spans 16 amino acids. The germline V gene has CDR1 MNHNS and CDR2 SASEGT. The chain's CDR3 is CASSEAYWGSNYGYTF. CDR3 nucleotides: TGTGCCAGCAGTGAAGCTTATTGGGGTTCCAACTATGGCTACACCTTC.

In this sample, this clonotype turned up many times. The V and J genes are TRBV3-2 and TRBJ1-4. TRBV3-2 is designated a pseudogene. The CDR3 is 19 amino acids. Here the CDR3 reads CASSQDPPASGPHRPKLFF. CDR3 nucleotides: TGTGCCAGCAGCCAAGACCCTCCGGCAAGTGGTCCGCACAGGCCTAAACTGTTTTTT.

Many counts were recorded for this clonotype. The chain couples TRBV7-3 to TRBJ2-3; 9 bases line up with TRBD2. Germline CDR1 is SGHTA and CDR2 is FQGTGA. The CDR3 is made up of 16 amino acids. V shed 2 bases, J shed 2 bases, and the junction held 5 bases outside the gene matches. The CDR3 DNA reads TGTGCCAGCAGCTTATGGGCTAGCGGGAACACAGATACGCAGTATTTT. This translates into CASSLWASGNTDTQYF.

This clonotype was found once. The missing conserved phenylalanine or tryptophan at the end of this CDR3 makes a read error likely. The V and J genes are TRBV5-1 and TRBJ2-5; TRBD1 agrees at 8 bases. CDR3 length: 13 residues. Per the germline V gene, CDR1 is SGHRS and CDR2 is YFSETQ. V gave up 4 bases and J gave up 4 bases; unmatched junction bases: 3. Here the CDR3 DNA reads TGCGCCAGCAGCGGACAGGGCGGAGAGACCCAGTACCTC. It codes for CASSGQGGETQYL.

At least ten counts were recorded for this clonotype. The rearrangement joins TRBV6-5 to TRBJ1-1; perhaps TRBD1 as D (5 bases). The germline gives CDR1 MNHEY, CDR2 SVGAGI. This CDR3 has 15 amino acids. Trimming cost V 2 bases and J 1 base, with 11 bases left between them. The CDR3: CASSYGGRQNTEAFF. CDR3 nucleotides: TGTGCCAGCAGTTACGGGGGAAGGCAGAACACTGAAGCTTTCTTT.

This clonotype showed up many times. This chain joins TRBV6-1 and TRBJ1-1; no reliable D call. V shed 3 bases and J shed 1 base, with 6 bases lying between them. Per the germline V gene, CDR1 is MNHNS and CDR2 is SASEGT. The CDR3 totals 13 residues. CDR3 amino acids: CASSDYGNTEAFF. The CDR3 DNA is TGTGCCAGCAGTGATTACGGGAACACTGAAGCTTTCTTT.

This clonotype was recorded many times. CDR3 sequence (DNA): TGTGCCAGTAGTCCGACAGGGGGCGGAAAAGCTTTCTTT. Translated: CASSPTGGGKAFF. The rearrangement joins TRBV19 to TRBJ1-1; the match to TRBD1 covers 10 bases. J gave up 9 bases and V 5 bases, and 6 bases lay outside the gene matches. Germline V gene lookup returns CDR1 LNHDA and CDR2 SQIVND (reference sequence). The CDR3 is 13 residues long.

This clonotype came up many times. CDR3 region: CASSSLTSGSYEQYF. CDR3 coding DNA: TGTGCCAGCAGTTCCCTGACTAGCGGGAGTTACGAGCAGTACTTC. The genes are TRBV28 and TRBJ2-7; TRBD2 agrees at 12 bases. CDR1 and CDR2 (germline): MDHEN, SYDVKM. This CDR3 comprises 15 residues. After removal of 4 bases from V and 4 bases from J, the junction contained 5 bases not matched to a gene.

This clonotype was counted at least ten times. V is TRBV15 and J is TRBJ2-1; the D gene is possibly TRBD2 (5 bases). The CDR3 runs to 16 residues. Per germline, CDR1 LNHNV and CDR2 YYDKDF (reference sequence). V dropped 0 bases and J dropped 0 bases, with 9 bases sitting between them. CDR3 DNA: TGTGCCACCAGCAGAGATTCGGGATACTCCTACAATGAGCAGTTCTTC. Protein product: CATSRDSGYSYNEQFF.

The chain has TRBV6-1 and TRBJ1-5; D gene ambiguous. Germline V lookup: CDR1 MNHNS, CDR2 SASEGT. V dropped 5 bases and J dropped 4 bases, with 9 bases sitting between them. This CDR3 has 13 amino acids. The CDR3 coding sequence is TGTGCCAGCAGTATTGAGGTTAATCAGCCCCAGCATTTT. It is translated as CASSIEVNQPQHF.

The chain couples TRBV7-2 to TRBJ2-7; 8 nucleotides align to TRBD1. Germline V gene sequence: CDR1 SGHTA, CDR2 FQGNSA. Germline trimming cut 10 bases from V and 0 bases from J; bases unmatched to any gene: 8. This CDR3 has 14 amino acids. In nucleotides, the CDR3 is TGTGCCACCGAGACAGGGGCCAGCTCCTACGAGCAGTACTTC. Its protein is CATETGASSYEQYF.

Many counts were recorded for this clonotype. V gene TRBV7-2 combines with J gene TRBJ2-5; 8 nucleotides agree with TRBD2. This CDR3 spans 16 amino acids. Per the germline V gene, CDR1 is SGHTA and CDR2 is FQGNSA. Trimming cost V 4 bases and J 4 bases; bases outside gene matches: 11. The CDR3 reads CASSSWTSPSGETQYF. In DNA form, the CDR3 reads TGTGCCAGCAGCTCATGGACTAGCCCTTCGGGAGAGACCCAGTACTTC.

The rearrangement uses TRBV6-1 and TRBJ2-1, with TRBD2 identical over 9 bases. The CDR3 contains 18 residues. Trimming cost V 6 bases and J 0 bases; bases outside gene matches: 12. Per germline, CDR1 MNHNS and CDR2 SASEGT. The CDR3 DNA reads as TGTGCCAGCAGCCCGGGGATGGTAGCGGGAGTCTCCTACAATGAGCAGTTCTTC. This encodes CASSPGMVAGVSYNEQFF.

This clonotype appeared many times. The chain employs TRBV7-2 and TRBJ2-1; no clear D. V was pared by 5 bases and J by 8 bases, with 13 bases between. Germline-derived CDR1 and CDR2 are SGHTA and FQGNSA. The CDR3 length is 13 residues. The CDR3 spells CASSPSRADEQFF. The CDR3 DNA follows: TGTGCCAGCAGCCCGAGTAGGGCCGATGAGCAGTTCTTC.

This clonotype was seen more than once but under ten times. The chain joins TRBV29-1 to TRBJ2-1, with no clear D. The CDR3 has 14 residues. V was cut by 6 bases and J by 5 bases, with 17 bases left in between. Germline CDR1 reads SQVTM; CDR2 reads ANQGSEA. In DNA, the CDR3 is TGCAGCGTCCACAGATCCCAAGGCGACAATGAGCAGTTCTTC. Protein sequence: CSVHRSQGDNEQFF.

This clonotype was detected many times. The chain couples TRBV7-2 to TRBJ1-5, with TRBD1 matching 8 bases. J gave up 2 bases and V 5 bases, and 8 bases lay outside the gene matches. This CDR3 is built from 16 residues. Germline V CDR1 and CDR2: SGHTA, FQGNSA. The CDR3 DNA sequence: TGTGCCAGCAGCATGGCAGGGGGCCAGGGCAATCAGCCCCAGCATTTT. Translating gives CASSMAGGQGNQPQHF.

This clonotype has just a few counts. The chain recombines TRBV20-1 with TRBJ1-1; D is perhaps TRBD1 (6 bases). V was cut by 6 bases and J by 1 base, with 12 bases left in between. CDR3 length: 13 amino acids. Germline CDR1 DFQATT, CDR2 SNEGSKA (reference sequence). The CDR3 sequence is CSAPDSPNTEAFF. The CDR3 DNA follows: TGCAGTGCCCCGGACAGCCCGAACACTGAAGCTTTCTTT.

This clonotype was recorded at least ten times. This chain joins TRBV19 and TRBJ1-2, with a weak D call TRBD1 (5 bases). V was shortened by 0 bases and J by 10 bases, with 24 bases between the two germline ends. This CDR3 has 17 amino acids. Germline V lookup: CDR1 LNHDA, CDR2 SQIVND (reference sequence). The CDR3 DNA reads TGTGCCAGTAGTATAGATCAGGGTTCGCACCTCCTGGGAGACTACACCTTC. It yields the protein CASSIDQGSHLLGDYTF.

The V gene is TRBV7-2, the J gene TRBJ2-3; D is ambiguous. This CDR3 is built from 13 residues. Germline lookup yields CDR1 SGHTA and CDR2 FQGNSA. Trimming pared 2 bases from V and 7 bases from J, leaving 10 bases between. The CDR3 reads CASSLSPPNTQYF. The CDR3 nucleotides read TGTGCCAGCAGCTTAAGCCCCCCGAATACGCAGTATTTT. The full variable domain, its missing parts supplied by reference TRBV7-2 and TRBJ2-3, is GAGVSQSPSNKVTEKGKDVELRCDPISGHTALYWYRQSLGQGLEFLIYFQGNSAPDKSGLPSDRFSAERTGGSVSTLTIQRTQQEDSAVYLCASSLSPPNTQYFGPGTRLTVL.